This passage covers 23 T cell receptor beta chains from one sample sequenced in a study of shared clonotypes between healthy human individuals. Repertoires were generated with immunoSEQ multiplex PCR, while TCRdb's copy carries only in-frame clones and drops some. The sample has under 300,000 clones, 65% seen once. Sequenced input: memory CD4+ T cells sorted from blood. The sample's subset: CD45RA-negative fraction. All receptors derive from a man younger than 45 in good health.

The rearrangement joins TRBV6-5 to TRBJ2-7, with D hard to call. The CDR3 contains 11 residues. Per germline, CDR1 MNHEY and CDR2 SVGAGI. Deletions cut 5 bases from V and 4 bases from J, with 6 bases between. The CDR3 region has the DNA TGTGCCAGCAGTGAACGGTACGAGCAGTACTTC. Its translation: CASSERYEQYF.

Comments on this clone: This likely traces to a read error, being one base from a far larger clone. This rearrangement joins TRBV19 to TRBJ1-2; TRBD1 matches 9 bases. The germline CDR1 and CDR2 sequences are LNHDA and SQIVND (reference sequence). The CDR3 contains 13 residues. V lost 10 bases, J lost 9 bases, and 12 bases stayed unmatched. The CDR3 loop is CATAAGTGSSYTF. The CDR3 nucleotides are TGTGCCACCGCCGCCGGGACAGGGAGCAGCTACACCTTC. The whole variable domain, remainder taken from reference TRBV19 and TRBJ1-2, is DGGITQSPKYLFRKEGQNVTLSCEQNLNHDAMYWYRQDPGQGLRLIYYSQIVNDFQKGDIAEGYSVSREKKESFPLTVTSAQKNPTAFYLCATAAGTGSSYTFGSGTRLTVV.

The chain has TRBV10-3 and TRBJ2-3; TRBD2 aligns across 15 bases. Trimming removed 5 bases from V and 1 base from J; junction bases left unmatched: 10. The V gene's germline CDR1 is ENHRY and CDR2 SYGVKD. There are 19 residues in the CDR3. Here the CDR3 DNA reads TGTGCCATCAGTCTTCGGACTAGCGGGAGGGCCGGGGGCACAGATACGCAGTATTTT. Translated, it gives CAISLRTSGRAGGTDTQYF.

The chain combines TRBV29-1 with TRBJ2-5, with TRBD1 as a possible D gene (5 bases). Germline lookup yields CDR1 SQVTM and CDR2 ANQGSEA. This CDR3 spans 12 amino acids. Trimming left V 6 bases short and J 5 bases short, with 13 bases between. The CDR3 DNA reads TGCAGCGTCGCAGGGAAGTCGGAGACCCAGTACTTC. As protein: CSVAGKSETQYF.

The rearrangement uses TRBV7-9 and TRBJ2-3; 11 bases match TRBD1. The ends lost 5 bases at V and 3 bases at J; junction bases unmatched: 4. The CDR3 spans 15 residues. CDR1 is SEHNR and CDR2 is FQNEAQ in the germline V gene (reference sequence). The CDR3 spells CASSPWDRGTDTQYF. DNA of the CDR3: TGTGCCAGCAGCCCGTGGGACAGGGGGACAGATACGCAGTATTTT. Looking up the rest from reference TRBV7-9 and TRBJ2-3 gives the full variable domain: DTGVSQNPRHKITKRGQNVTFRCDPISEHNRLYWYRQTLGQGPEFLTYFQNEAQLEKSRLLSDRFSAERPKGSFSTLEIQRTEQGDSAMYLCASSPWDRGTDTQYFGPGTRLTVL.

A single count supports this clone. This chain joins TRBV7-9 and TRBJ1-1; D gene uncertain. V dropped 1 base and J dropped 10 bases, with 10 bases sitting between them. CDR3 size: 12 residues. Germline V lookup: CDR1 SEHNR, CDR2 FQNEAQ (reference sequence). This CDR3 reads CASSLDTPSAFF. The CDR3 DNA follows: TGTGCCAGCAGCTTAGATACCCCATCAGCTTTCTTT.

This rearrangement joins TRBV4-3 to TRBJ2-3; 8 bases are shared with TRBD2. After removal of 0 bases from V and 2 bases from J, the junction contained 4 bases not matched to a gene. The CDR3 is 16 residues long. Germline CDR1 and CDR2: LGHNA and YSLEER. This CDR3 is CASSQERREATDTQYF. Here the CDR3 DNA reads TGCGCCAGCAGCCAAGAAAGGCGGGAGGCCACAGATACGCAGTATTTT.

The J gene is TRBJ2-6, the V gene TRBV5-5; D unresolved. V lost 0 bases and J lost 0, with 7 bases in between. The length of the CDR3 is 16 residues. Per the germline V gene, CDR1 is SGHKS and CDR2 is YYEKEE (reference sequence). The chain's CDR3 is CASSLASHSGANVLTF. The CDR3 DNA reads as TGTGCCAGCAGCTTGGCCAGCCACTCTGGGGCCAACGTCCTGACTTTC.

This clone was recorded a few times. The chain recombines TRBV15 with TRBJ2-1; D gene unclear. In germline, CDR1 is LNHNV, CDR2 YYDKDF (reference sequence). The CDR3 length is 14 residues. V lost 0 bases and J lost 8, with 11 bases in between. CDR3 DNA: TGTGCCACCAGCAGAGATCTAAGTAGCCATGAGCAGTTCTTC. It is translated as CATSRDLSSHEQFF.

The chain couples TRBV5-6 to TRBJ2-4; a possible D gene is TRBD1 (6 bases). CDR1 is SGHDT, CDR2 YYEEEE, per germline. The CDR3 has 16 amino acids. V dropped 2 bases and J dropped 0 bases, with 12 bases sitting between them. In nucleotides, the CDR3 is TGTGCCAGCAGCTTCCTCAGGGGAACAGCCAAAAACATTCAGTACTTC. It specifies CASSFLRGTAKNIQYF.

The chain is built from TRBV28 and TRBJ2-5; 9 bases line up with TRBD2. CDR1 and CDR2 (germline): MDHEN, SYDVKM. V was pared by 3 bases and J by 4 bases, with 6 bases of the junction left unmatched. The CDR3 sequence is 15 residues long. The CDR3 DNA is TGTGCCAGCAGTTTTCGCGGGAGGGGTTTAGAGACCCAGTACTTC. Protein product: CASSFRGRGLETQYF.

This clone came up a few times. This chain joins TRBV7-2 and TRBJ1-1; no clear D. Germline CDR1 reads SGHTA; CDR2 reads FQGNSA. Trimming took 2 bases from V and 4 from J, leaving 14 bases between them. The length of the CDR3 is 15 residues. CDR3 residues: CASSLLVVGGTEAFF. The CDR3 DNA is TGTGCCAGCAGCTTATTGGTGGTCGGCGGCACTGAAGCTTTCTTT.

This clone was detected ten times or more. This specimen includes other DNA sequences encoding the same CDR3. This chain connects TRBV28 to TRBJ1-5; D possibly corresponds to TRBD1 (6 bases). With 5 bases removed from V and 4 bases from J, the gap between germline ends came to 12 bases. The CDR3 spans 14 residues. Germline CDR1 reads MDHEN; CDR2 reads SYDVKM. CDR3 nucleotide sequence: TGTGCCAGCAGTCCCGCAGGGGCAAATCAGCCCCAGCATTTT. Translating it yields CASSPAGANQPQHF.

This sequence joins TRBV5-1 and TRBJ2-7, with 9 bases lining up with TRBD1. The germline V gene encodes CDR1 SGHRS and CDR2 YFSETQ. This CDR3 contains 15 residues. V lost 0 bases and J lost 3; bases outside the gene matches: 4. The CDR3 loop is CASSLVTGGDYEQYF. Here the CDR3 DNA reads TGCGCCAGCAGCTTGGTTACAGGGGGCGACTACGAGCAGTACTTC.

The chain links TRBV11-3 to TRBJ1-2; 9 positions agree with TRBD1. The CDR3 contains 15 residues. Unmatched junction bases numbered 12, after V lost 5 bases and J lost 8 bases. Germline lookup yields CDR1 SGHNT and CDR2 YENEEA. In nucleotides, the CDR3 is TGTGCCAGCAGCATAGCCACCAAGGGACAGGGAGGCTACACCTTC. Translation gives CASSIATKGQGGYTF. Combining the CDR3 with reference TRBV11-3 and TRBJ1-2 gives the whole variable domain EAGVVQSPRYKIIEKKQPVAFWCNPISGHNTLYWYLQNLGQGPELLIRYENEEAVDDSQLPKDRFSAERLKGVDSTLKIQPAELGDSAVYLCASSIATKGQGGYTFGSGTRLTVV.

The CDR3 spells CASTLPGASAYGYTF. The CDR3 nucleotides read TGTGCCAGCACCCTCCCCGGTGCCAGCGCTTATGGCTACACCTTC. The rearrangement links TRBV28 to TRBJ1-2; D call uncertain. Germline V CDR1 and CDR2: MDHEN, SYDVKM. The CDR3 loop spans 15 amino acids. Trimming removed 7 bases from V and 5 bases from J, with 20 bases in between.

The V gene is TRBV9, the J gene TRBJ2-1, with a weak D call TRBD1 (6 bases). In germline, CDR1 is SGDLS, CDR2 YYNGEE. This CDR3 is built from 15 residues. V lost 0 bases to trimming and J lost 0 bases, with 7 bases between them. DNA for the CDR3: TGTGCCAGCAGCGTAGGGACAGCCTCCTACAATGAGCAGTTCTTC. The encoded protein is CASSVGTASYNEQFF.

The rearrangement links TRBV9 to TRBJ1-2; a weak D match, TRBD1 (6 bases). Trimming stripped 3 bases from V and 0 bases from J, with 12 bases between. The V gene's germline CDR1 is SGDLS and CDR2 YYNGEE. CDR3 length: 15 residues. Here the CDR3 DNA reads TGTGCCAGCAGCGAAGACAGGTCAGCTAACTATGGCTACACCTTC. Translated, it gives CASSEDRSANYGYTF.

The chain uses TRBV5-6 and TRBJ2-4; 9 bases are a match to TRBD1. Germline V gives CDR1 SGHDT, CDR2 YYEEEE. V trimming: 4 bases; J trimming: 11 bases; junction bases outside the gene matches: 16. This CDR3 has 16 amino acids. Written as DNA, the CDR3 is TGTGCCAGCAGCAGATACCGGGACAGGGAACCCCAGGTTCAGTACTTC. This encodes CASSRYRDREPQVQYF.

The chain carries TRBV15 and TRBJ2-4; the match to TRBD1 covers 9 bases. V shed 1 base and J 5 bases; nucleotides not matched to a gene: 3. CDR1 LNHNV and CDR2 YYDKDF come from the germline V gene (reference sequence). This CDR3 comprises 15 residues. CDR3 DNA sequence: TGTGCCACCAGCAGAGCTAGGACAGGGGAAAACATTCAGTACTTC. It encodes CATSRARTGENIQYF.

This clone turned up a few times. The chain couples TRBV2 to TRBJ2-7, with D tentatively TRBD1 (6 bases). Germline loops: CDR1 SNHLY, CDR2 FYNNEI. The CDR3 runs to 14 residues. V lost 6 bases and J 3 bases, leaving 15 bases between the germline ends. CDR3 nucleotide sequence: TGTGCCAGCAGCGAAAGTTGGGACATCTACGAGCAGTACTTC. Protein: CASSESWDIYEQYF. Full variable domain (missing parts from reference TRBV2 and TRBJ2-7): EPEVTQTPSHQVTQMGQEVILRCVPISNHLYFYWYRQILGQKVEFLVSFYNNEISEKSEIFDDQFSVERPDGSNFTLKIRSTKLEDSAMYFCASSESWDIYEQYFGPGTRLTVT.

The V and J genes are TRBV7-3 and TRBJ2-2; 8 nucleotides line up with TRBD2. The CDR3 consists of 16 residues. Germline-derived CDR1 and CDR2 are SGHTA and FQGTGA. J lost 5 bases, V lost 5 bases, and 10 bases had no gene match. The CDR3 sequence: CASSPAAGGWTGELFF. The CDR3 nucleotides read TGTGCCAGCAGCCCCGCCGCGGGAGGTTGGACCGGGGAGCTGTTTTTT.

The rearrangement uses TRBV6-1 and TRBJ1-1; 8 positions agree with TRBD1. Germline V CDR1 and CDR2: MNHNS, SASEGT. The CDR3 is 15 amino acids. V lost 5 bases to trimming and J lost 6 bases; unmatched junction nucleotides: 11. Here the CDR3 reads CASSTRQGQWSEAFF. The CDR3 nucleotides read TGTGCCAGCAGTACCCGACAGGGGCAGTGGTCTGAAGCTTTCTTT.